A selection of T cell receptor beta chains follows, all from one sample in a study of cytomegalovirus exposure and HLA in healthy donors. The table came from immunoSEQ multiplex PCR; TCRdb's copy has only in-frame clones and leaves some out. The sample holds approximately 120,000 clones, roughly 75% seen once. Sequencing was performed on PBMCs. Receptor source: a man aged 25 to 45 in good health and CMV-seropositive. Both conserved end residues are part of each CDR3. Each record gives: J gene, clone size, V gene, D gene, CDR3 DNA, CDR3 protein. A D gene is named only where the DNA matches it firmly. The listing skips clone size in some rows; elsewhere it reads once, few, many or a size class.

TRBJ1-1 few TRBV27 TRBD1 TGTGCCAGCAGTTTGGACAGGGAGAACACTGAAGCTTTCTTT CASSLDRENTEAFF
TRBJ2-5 NA TRBV4-1 NA TGCGCCAGCAGCCGGGCAGGGACCCAGTACTTC CASSRAGTQYF
TRBJ2-7 few TRBV7-9 NA TGTTTTAGCAAGCAGAAGACGGCATACGAGCAGTACTTC CFSKQKTAYEQYF
TRBJ1-5 NA TRBV28 NA TGTGCCGCCCGGGGTAGCAATCAGCCCCAGCATTTT CAARGSNQPQHF
TRBJ2-3 few TRBV6-4 TRBD2 TGTGCCAGCAGTGACTCGAGCTCCGCGGGAGGTACAGATACGCAGTATTTT CASSDSSSAGGTDTQYF
TRBJ2-6 NA TRBV27 TRBD2 TGTGCCAGCACCCGACTAGCGTCCTATGGGGCCAACGTCCTGACTTTC CASTRLASYGANVLTF
TRBJ1-4 NA TRBV4-1 NA TGCGCCAGCAGCGACGTCGGGAGAGGGGTTAATGAAAAACTGTTTTTT CASSDVGRGVNEKLFF
TRBJ1-1 NA TRBV29-1 TRBD1 TGCAGCGCTTCGATCCTACAGGGGGCCACTGAAGCTTTCTTT CSASILQGATEAFF
TRBJ1-1 NA TRBV6-6 NA TGTGCCAGCAGTTATGGGCAGGTAGCTGAAGCTTTCTTT CASSYGQVAEAFF
TRBJ1-2 NA TRBV14 NA TGTGCCAGCAGCCAAGTACTCGGGGGGCATGGCTACACCTTC CASSQVLGGHGYTF
TRBJ1-2 NA TRBV6-5 TRBD1 TGTGCCAGCAGGGGGACAGGGGGCTATGGCTACACCTTC CASRGTGGYGYTF
TRBJ2-7 NA TRBV28 TRBD1 TGTGCCAGCAGTTCGCCACAGACAGGGGGAGACTCCTACGAGCAGTACTTC CASSSPQTGGDSYEQYF
TRBJ2-7 NA TRBV7-6 NA TGTGCCAGCAGCTTCGGACAGAGATACGAGCAGTACTTC CASSFGQRYEQYF
TRBJ2-1 NA TRBV2 TRBD2 TGTGCCAGTCAGCGGGAGGGCCGAGCTGAGCAGTTCTTC CASQREGRAEQFF
TRBJ1-3 once TRBV2 NA TGTGCCAGCAGGGAGGACTATGGAAACACCATATATTTT CASREDYGNTIYF
TRBJ1-2 few TRBV5-1 NA TGCGCCAGCAAGAGGGCAGGGGTAATTAAGGACTATGGCTACACCTTC CASKRAGVIKDYGYTF
TRBJ1-2 NA TRBV6-6 TRBD1 TGTGCCAGCAGTTACATCAGGACAGGGCACTATGGCTACACCTTC CASSYIRTGHYGYTF
TRBJ2-3 NA TRBV4-2 TRBD2 TGTGCCAGCAGCCAATCTACGGGAGGGGCAGATACGCAGTATTTT CASSQSTGGADTQYF
TRBJ1-5 NA TRBV19 TRBD1 TGTGCCAGTAGTCTTGGGACAGGGGGCGATGGCAATCAGCCCCAGCATTTT CASSLGTGGDGNQPQHF
TRBJ2-7 NA TRBV10-3 TRBD2 TGTGCCATCAGTGTGGGACTAGCGGGAGCTTCCTACGAGCAGTACTTC CAISVGLAGASYEQYF
TRBJ2-7 few TRBV7-9 NA TGTGCCAGCAGTCAAAGCGGAGGCTCCTACGAGCAGTACTTC CASSQSGGSYEQYF
TRBJ1-2 NA TRBV29-1 TRBD1 TGCAGCGTTGGGGGACAGGGCGGCTACACCTTC CSVGGQGGYTF
TRBJ1-2 NA TRBV6-1 TRBD1 TGTGCCAGCAGTGAGGACAGGGAGACTGGCTACACCTTC CASSEDRETGYTF
TRBJ2-7 NA TRBV27 TRBD2 TGTGCCAGCAGTCCGCTAACCAGACTAGCGGGAGCATCCTACGAGCAGTACTTC CASSPLTRLAGASYEQYF
TRBJ2-1 few TRBV6-1 NA TGTGCCAGCTCAGAGACATACCAAATTCCGAATGAGCAGTTCTTC CASSETYQIPNEQFF
TRBJ2-7 NA TRBV2 TRBD2 TGTGCCAGCAGTGGGACTAGCGGGAGCGGTTACGAGCAGTACTTC CASSGTSGSGYEQYF
TRBJ2-1 NA TRBV2 NA TGTGCCAGCAGTGCGAGGTCGCAGCCGTCGGACAATGAGCAGTTCTTC CASSARSQPSDNEQFF
TRBJ2-3 NA TRBV6-5 TRBD2 TGTGCCAGCAGTTGGCAAGGACTAGCGGGCTCAGATACGCAGTATTTT CASSWQGLAGSDTQYF
TRBJ2-1 NA TRBV13 NA TGTGCCAGCAGCTTAGGTAGGGGTGGTGAGCAGTTCTTC CASSLGRGGEQFF
TRBJ2-2 few TRBV5-1 TRBD1 TGCGCCAGCCAGACAGGACAGGGGGGACCCGGGGAGCTGTTTTTT CASQTGQGGPGELFF
TRBJ1-2 NA TRBV5-1 TRBD1 TGCGCCAGCAGCTTGAAACAGGGGGACCTATATGGCTACACCTTC CASSLKQGDLYGYTF
TRBJ2-1 NA TRBV4-1 NA TGCGCCAGCACCGAAGTCTCTAGCTCCTACAATGAGCAGTTCTTC CASTEVSSSYNEQFF
TRBJ1-1 NA TRBV9 NA TGTGCCAGCAGCTCACAGGGAGATACTGAAGCTTTCTTT CASSSQGDTEAFF
TRBJ2-3 NA TRBV27 NA TGTGCCAGCAGTCCTCAGGGGCGGGGCACAGATACGCAGTATTTT CASSPQGRGTDTQYF
TRBJ1-2 NA TRBV2 NA TGTGCCAGCAGTACCCGGACAGAGGCTCGTGGCTACACCTTC CASSTRTEARGYTF
TRBJ2-1 few TRBV2 TRBD1 TGTGCCAGCAGACAGGGGCTTTACAATGAGCAGTTCTTC CASRQGLYNEQFF
TRBJ2-1 NA TRBV12-5 TRBD1 TGTGCTAGTGGTTTGGTACTGACAGGGGTGGTACATGAGCAGTTCTTC CASGLVLTGVVHEQFF
TRBJ2-3 NA TRBV4-1 NA TGCGCCAGCAGCCAAGTGGGCTCTGCAGGGGATACGCAGTATTTT CASSQVGSAGDTQYF
TRBJ2-1 NA TRBV11-2 TRBD1 TGTGCCAGCAGCTTAAGGGGGCGCCACAATGAGCAGTTCTTC CASSLRGRHNEQFF
TRBJ2-5 NA TRBV7-2 TRBD2 TGTGCCAGCAGCTTTCAGAGTAGCGGGAACGGAGAGACCCAGTACTTC CASSFQSSGNGETQYF
TRBJ1-1 NA TRBV19 NA TGTGCCAGTAGTATCACATTGAACACTGAAGCTTTCTTT CASSITLNTEAFF
TRBJ2-6 NA TRBV9 TRBD2 TGTGCCCCCGGCCCCCGGGAGGGGGTACCAGGGGCCAACGTCCTGACTTTC CAPGPREGVPGANVLTF
TRBJ2-7 NA TRBV6-6 NA TGTGCCAGCAGTTACAGCCGGTACGAGCAGTACTTC CASSYSRYEQYF
TRBJ2-5 once TRBV14 TRBD2 TGTGCCAGCAGCCTGGGACTAGCGGGAGAGACCCAGTACTTC CASSLGLAGETQYF
TRBJ1-2 NA TRBV30 NA TGTGCCTGGAGTCTCGGCGGGTTGCGAAATGGCTACACCTTC CAWSLGGLRNGYTF